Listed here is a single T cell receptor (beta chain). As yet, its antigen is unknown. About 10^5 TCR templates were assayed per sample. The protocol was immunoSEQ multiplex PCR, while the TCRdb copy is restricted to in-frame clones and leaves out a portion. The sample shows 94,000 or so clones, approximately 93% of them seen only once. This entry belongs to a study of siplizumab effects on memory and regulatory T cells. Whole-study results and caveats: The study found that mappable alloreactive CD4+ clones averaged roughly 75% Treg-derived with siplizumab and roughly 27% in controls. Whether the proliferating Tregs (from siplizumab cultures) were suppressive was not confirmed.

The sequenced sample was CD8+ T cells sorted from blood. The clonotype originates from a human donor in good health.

As DNA, the CDR3 is TGTGCCAGCAGTGGCCTTGGAGTGGAGACCCAGTACTTC. It encodes CASSGLGVETQYF. V and J are TRBV6-5 and TRBJ2-5; D is ambiguous. CDR3 size: 13 residues. V was cut by 5 bases and J by 5 bases, with 12 bases left in between. The germline V gene has CDR1 MNHEY and CDR2 SVGAGI.